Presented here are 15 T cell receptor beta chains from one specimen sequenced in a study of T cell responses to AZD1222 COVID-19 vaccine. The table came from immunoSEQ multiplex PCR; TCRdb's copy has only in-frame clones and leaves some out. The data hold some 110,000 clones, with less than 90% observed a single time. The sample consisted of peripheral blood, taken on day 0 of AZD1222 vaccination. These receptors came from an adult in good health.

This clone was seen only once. CDR3 region: CASQGQVPSGANVLTF. CDR3 sequence (DNA): TGTGCCTCCCAGGGACAGGTACCCTCTGGGGCCAACGTCCTGACTTTC. J is TRBJ2-6 and V is TRBV10-3; TRBD1 matches 8 bases. Germline trimming cut 11 bases from V and 0 bases from J; bases unmatched to any gene: 9. Per the germline V gene, CDR1 is ENHRY and CDR2 is SYGVKD. The CDR3 covers 16 residues.

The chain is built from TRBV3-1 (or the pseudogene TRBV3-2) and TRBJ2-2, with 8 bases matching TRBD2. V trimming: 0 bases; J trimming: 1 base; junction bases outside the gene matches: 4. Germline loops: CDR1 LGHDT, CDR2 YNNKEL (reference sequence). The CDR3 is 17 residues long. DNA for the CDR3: TGTGCCAGCAGCCAAGAGCCAAGCGGGAGGAACACCGGGGAGCTGTTTTTT. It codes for CASSQEPSGRNTGELFF.

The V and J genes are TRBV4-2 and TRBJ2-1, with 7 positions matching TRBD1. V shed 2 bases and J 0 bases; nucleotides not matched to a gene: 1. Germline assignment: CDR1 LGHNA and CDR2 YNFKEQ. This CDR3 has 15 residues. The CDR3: CASSQPGGSYNEQFF. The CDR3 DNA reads TGTGCCAGCAGCCAACCAGGGGGCTCCTACAATGAGCAGTTCTTC.

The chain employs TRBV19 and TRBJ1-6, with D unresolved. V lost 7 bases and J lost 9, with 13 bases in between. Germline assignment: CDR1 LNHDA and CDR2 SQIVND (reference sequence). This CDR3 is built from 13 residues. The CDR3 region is CASKAREVSPLHF. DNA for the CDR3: TGTGCCAGTAAGGCCCGGGAAGTTTCACCCCTCCACTTT.

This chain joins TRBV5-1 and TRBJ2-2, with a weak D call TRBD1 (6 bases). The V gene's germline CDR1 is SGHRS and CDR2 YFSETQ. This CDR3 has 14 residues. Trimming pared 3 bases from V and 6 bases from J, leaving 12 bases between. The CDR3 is CASSYQQGSGELFF. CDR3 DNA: TGCGCCAGCAGCTACCAACAGGGCTCCGGGGAGCTGTTTTTT.

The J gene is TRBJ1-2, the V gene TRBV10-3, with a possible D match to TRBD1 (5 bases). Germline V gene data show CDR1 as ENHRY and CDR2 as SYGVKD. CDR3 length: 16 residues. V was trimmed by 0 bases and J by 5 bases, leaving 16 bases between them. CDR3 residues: CAISESTRTTGYGYTF. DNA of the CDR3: TGTGCCATCAGTGAGTCGACTCGGACAACCGGATATGGCTACACCTTC.

The CDR3 DNA reads as TGTGCCAGCAGTTTATACACTCACGAAAATTCACCCCTCCACTTT. Translating gives CASSLYTHENSPLHF. The chain is built from TRBV28 and TRBJ1-6, with D unclear. Between the trimmed V and J ends, which lost 1 base and 7 bases, there was a span of 11 bases. The CDR3 has 15 residues. The V gene's germline CDR1 is MDHEN and CDR2 SYDVKM.

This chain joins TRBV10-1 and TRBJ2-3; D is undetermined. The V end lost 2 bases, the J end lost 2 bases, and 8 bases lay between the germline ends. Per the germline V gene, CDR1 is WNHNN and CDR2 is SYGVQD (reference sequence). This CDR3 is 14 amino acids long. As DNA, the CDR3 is TGCGCCAGCAGTGAGGCTGATTTCACAGATACGCAGTATTTT. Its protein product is CASSEADFTDTQYF.

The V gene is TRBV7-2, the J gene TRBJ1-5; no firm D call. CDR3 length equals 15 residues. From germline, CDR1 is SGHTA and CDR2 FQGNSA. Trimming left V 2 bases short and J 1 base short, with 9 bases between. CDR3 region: CASSLQGQSNQPQHF. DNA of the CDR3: TGTGCCAGCAGCTTACAAGGGCAGAGCAATCAGCCCCAGCATTTT.

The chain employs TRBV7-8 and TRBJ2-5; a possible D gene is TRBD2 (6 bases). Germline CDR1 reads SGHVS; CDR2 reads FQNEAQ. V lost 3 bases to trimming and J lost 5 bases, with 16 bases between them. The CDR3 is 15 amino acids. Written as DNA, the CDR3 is TGTGCCAGCAGCTTCGGGACTGGGTCGAGGGAGACCCAGTACTTC. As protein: CASSFGTGSRETQYF.

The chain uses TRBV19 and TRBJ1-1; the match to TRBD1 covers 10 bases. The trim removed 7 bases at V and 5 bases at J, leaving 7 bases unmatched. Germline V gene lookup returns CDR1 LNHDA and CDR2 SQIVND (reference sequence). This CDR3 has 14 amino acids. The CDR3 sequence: CASKPRTGGTEAFF. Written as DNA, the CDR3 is TGTGCCAGTAAACCGCGGACAGGGGGTACTGAAGCTTTCTTT.

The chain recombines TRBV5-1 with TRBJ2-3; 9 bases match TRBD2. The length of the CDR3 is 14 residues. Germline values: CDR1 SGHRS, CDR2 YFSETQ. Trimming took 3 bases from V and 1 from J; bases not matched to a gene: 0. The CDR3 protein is CASSSSGGTDTQYF. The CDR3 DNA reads TGCGCCAGCAGCTCTAGCGGGGGCACAGATACGCAGTATTTT.

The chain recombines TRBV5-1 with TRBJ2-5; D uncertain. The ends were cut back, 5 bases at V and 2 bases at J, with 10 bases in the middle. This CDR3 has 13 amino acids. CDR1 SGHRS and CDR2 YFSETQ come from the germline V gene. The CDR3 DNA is TGCGCCAGCAGACCACCGCCTCAAGAGACCCAGTACTTC. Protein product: CASRPPPQETQYF. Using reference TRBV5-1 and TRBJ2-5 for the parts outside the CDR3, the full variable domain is KAGVTQTPRYLIKTRGQQVTLSCSPISGHRSVSWYQQTPGQGLQFLFEYFSETQRNKGNFPGRFSGRQFSNSRSEMNVSTLELGDSALYLCASRPPPQETQYFGPGTRLLVL.

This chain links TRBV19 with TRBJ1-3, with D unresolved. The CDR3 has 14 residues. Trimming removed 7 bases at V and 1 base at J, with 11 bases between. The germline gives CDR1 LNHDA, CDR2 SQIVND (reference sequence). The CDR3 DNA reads TGTGCCAGTAAAGTCGAAGGTTCTGGAAACACCATATATTTT. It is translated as CASKVEGSGNTIYF.

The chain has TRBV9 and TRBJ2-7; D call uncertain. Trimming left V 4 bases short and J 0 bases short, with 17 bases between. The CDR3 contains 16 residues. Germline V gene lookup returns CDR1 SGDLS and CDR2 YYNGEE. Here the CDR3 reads CASSRLPSTYSYEQYF. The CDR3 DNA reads TGTGCCAGCAGCCGCCTTCCCAGTACATACTCCTACGAGCAGTACTTC.